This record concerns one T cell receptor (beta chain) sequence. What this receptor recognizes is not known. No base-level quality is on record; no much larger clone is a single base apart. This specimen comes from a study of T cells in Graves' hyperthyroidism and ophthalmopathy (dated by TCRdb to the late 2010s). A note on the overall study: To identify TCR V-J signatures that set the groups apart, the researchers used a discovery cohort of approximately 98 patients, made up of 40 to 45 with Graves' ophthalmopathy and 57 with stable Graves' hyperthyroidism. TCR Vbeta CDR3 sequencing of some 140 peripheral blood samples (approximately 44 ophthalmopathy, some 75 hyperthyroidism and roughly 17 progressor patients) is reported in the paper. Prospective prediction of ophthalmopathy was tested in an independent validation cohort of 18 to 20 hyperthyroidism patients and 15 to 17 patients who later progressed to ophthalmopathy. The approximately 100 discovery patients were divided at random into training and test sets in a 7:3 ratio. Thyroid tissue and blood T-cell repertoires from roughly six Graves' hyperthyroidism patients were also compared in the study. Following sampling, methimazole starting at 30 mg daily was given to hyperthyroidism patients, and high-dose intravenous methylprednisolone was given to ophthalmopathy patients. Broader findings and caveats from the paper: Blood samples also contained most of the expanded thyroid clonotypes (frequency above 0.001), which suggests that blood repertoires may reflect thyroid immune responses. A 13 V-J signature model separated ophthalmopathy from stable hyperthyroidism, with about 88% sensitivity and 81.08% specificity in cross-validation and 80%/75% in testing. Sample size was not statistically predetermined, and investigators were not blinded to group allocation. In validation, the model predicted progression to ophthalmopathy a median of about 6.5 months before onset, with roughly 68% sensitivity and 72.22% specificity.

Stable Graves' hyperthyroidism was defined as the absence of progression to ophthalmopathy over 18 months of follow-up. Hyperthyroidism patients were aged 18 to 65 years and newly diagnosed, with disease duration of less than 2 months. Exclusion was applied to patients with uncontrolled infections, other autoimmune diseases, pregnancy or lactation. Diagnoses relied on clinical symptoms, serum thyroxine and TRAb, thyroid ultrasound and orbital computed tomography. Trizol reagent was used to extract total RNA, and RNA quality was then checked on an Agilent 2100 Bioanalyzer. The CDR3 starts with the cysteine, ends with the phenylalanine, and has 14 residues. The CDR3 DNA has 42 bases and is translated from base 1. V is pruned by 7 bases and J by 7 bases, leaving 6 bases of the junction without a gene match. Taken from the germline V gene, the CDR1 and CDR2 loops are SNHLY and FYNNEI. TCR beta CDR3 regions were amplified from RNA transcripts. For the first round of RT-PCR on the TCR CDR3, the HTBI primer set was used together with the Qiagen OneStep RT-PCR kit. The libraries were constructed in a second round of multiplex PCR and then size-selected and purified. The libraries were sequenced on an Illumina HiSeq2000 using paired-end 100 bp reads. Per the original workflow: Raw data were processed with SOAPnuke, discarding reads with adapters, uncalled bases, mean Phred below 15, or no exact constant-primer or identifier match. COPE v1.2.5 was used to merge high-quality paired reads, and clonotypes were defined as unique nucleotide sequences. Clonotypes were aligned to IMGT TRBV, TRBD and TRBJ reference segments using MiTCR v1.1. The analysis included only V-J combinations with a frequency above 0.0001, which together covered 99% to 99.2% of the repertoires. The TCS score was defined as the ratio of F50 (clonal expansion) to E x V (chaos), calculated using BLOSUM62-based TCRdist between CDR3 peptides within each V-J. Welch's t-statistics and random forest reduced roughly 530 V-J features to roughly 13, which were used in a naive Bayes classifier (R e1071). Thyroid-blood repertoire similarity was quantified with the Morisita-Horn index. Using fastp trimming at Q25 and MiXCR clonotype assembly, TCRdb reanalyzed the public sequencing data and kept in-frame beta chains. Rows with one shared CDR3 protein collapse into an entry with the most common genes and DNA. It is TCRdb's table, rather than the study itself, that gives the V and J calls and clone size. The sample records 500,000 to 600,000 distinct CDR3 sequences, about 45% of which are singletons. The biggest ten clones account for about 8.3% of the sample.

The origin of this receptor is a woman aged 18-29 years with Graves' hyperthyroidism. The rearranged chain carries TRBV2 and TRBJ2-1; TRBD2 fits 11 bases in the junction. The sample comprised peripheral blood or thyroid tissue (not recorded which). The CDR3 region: CASKLGLAENEQFF. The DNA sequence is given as TGTGCCAGCAAGCTGGGACTAGCGGAAAATGAGCAGTTCTTC.